Following are 8 T cell receptor beta chains from one sample sequenced in a study of OX40 agonist ivuxolimab in advanced cancers. TCRdb's copy holds only in-frame clones and misses some; the assay was immunoSEQ multiplex PCR. The table includes tens of thousands of clones, approximately 80% detected once. This specimen was CD4+ or CD8+ T cells sorted from blood, taken in a trial of the OX40 agonist ivuxolimab. These receptors all come from an adult with an advanced solid tumor such as melanoma, head and neck, liver or kidney cancer.

The chain is built from TRBV5-4 and TRBJ2-7; TRBD2 agrees at 8 bases. The CDR3 sequence is 13 residues long. The germline gives CDR1 SGHNT, CDR2 YYREEE (reference sequence). V shed 2 bases, J shed 4 bases, and the junction held 2 bases outside the gene matches. CDR3 DNA: TGTGCCAGCAGCTTCGGGGGGGAATACGAGCAGTACTTC. Translation gives CASSFGGEYEQYF.

This clone appeared once. This CDR3 is CASSLNQGVYEQYF. Written as DNA, the CDR3 is TGTGCCAGCAGTTTAAATCAGGGGGTCTACGAGCAGTACTTC. This sequence joins TRBV27 and TRBJ2-5; 7 nucleotides agree with TRBD1. TRBJ2-7 matches the DNA end more closely, so the J call is doubtful. CDR3 length: 14 residues. Per germline, CDR1 MNHEY and CDR2 SMNVEV (reference sequence).

The rearrangement links TRBV27 to TRBJ2-5; 11 nucleotides match TRBD2. In germline, CDR1 is MNHEY, CDR2 SMNVEV (reference sequence). V shed 5 bases and J 7 bases; nucleotides not matched to a gene: 9. The CDR3 sequence is 15 residues long. The CDR3 coding sequence is TGTGCCAGCAGTGAAGTAGCGGGAGGGTGGGGGACCCAGTACTTC. As protein: CASSEVAGGWGTQYF.

The rearrangement joins TRBV21-1 to TRBJ2-7; the table's D call, TRBD1, has no DNA check behind it. TRBV21-1 is an annotated pseudogene. This CDR3 region has 14 residues. The CDR3 nucleotides are TGTGCCAGCAGCCCCCGGGACAGGGACTACGAGCAGTACTTC. Translation gives CASSPRDRDYEQYF.

The J gene is TRBJ2-1, the V gene TRBV28; 7 bases line up with TRBD1. J lost 12 bases, V lost 2 bases, and 13 bases had no gene match. Germline CDR1 and CDR2: MDHEN and SYDVKM. The CDR3 is 15 amino acids. The CDR3 region has the DNA TGTGCCAGCAGTTTAAGGGGGCCTCTTTCACTTGGGCAGTTCTTC. Translation gives CASSLRGPLSLGQFF.

The rearrangement joins TRBV7-9 to TRBJ2-1, with 10 bases aligning to TRBD2. Germline V gives CDR1 SEHNR, CDR2 FQNEAQ (reference sequence). The CDR3 is 15 amino acids. V was clipped by 4 bases and J by 2 bases; unmatched bases: 2. CDR3 sequence (DNA): TGTGCCAGCAGCTCCGGGACTAGCGCCTACAATGAGCAGTTCTTC. Translated: CASSSGTSAYNEQFF.

The gene calls are TRBV12-2 and TRBJ2-2; the listed D gene, TRBD2, was not tested against the DNA. TRBV12-2 has pseudogene status. The CDR3 covers 17 residues. The CDR3 is CASRLGLAGSNTGELFF. CDR3 sequence (DNA): TGTGCAAGTCGCTTGGGACTAGCGGGGTCGAACACCGGGGAGCTGTTTTTT.

The gene calls are TRBV7-6 and TRBJ2-7; D perhaps matches TRBD1 (6 bases). Germline V CDR1 and CDR2: SGHVS, FNYEAQ. V gave up 0 bases and J gave up 6 bases, with 15 bases separating them. CDR3 length: 15 residues. In DNA, the CDR3 is TGTGCCAGCAGCTTAGCCGCAGGGGTGGACTCCGAGCAGTACTTC. This encodes CASSLAAGVDSEQYF.